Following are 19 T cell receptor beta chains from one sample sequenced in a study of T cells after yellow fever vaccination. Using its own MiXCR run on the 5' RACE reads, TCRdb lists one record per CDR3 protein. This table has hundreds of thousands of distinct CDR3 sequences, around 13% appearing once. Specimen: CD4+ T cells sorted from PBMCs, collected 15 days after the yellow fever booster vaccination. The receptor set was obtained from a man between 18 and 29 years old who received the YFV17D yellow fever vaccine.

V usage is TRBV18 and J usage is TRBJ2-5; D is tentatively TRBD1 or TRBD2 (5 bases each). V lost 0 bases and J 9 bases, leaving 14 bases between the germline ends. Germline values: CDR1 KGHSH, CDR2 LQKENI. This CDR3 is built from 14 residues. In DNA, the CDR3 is TGTGCCAGCTCACCACCCGGGACCATTTCACCCCAGTACTTC. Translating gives CASSPPGTISPQYF.

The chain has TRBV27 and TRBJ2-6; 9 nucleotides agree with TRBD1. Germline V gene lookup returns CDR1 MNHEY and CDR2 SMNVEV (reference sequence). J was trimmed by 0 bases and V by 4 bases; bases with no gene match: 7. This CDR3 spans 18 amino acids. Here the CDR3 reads CASSSYRGLLSGANVLTF. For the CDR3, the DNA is TGTGCCAGCAGTTCTTACAGGGGGCTTCTCTCTGGGGCCAACGTCCTGACTTTC.

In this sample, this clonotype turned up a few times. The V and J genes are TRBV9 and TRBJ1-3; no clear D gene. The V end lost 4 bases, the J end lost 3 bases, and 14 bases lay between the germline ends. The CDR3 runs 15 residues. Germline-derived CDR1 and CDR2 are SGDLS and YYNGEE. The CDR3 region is CASSRLMADGNTIYF. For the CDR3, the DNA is TGTGCCAGCAGCAGACTTATGGCAGATGGAAACACCATATATTTT.

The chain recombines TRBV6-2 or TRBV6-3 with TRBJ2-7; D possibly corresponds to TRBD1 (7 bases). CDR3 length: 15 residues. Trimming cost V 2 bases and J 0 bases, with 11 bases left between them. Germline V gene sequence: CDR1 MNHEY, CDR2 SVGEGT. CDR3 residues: CASSYAQGGSYEQYV. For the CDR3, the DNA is TGTGCCAGCAGTTACGCCCAGGGGGGCTCCTACGAGCAGTACGTC.

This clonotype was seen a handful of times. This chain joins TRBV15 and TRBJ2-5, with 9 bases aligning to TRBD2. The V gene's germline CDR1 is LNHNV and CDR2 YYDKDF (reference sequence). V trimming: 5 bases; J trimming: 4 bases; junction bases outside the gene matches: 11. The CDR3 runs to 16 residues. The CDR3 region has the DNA TGTGCCACCAGCTCGGGACTAGCTGGGAGGGGAGAGACCCAGTACTTC. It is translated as CATSSGLAGRGETQYF.

CDR3 nucleotides: TGCGCCAGCAGCCAAGAGGGACAGGGTCGGTACGAGCAGTACTTC. It encodes CASSQEGQGRYEQYF. The V and J genes are TRBV4-3 and TRBJ2-7, with 9 bases that match TRBD1. Germline V gene lookup returns CDR1 LGHNA and CDR2 YSLEER. The CDR3 spans 15 residues. J was trimmed by 4 bases and V by 0 bases; bases with no gene match: 4.

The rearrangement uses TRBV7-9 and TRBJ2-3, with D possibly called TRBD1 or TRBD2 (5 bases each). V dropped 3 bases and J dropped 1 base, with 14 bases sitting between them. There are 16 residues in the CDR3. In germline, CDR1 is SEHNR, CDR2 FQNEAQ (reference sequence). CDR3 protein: CASSLAGRAGTDTQYF. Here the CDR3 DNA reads TGTGCCAGCAGCTTGGCGGGCAGGGCCGGCACAGATACGCAGTATTTT.

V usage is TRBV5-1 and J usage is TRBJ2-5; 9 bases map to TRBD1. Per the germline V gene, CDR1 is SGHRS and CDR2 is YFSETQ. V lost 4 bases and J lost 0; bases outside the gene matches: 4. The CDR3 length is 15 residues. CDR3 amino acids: CASSTGTGYQETQYF. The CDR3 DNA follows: TGCGCCAGCAGCACCGGGACAGGGTACCAAGAGACCCAGTACTTC.

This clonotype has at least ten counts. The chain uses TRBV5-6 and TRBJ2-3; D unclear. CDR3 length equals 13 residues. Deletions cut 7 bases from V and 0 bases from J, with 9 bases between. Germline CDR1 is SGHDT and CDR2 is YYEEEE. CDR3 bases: TGTGCCAGCGGCCAACTGAGCACAGATACGCAGTATTTT. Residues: CASGQLSTDTQYF.

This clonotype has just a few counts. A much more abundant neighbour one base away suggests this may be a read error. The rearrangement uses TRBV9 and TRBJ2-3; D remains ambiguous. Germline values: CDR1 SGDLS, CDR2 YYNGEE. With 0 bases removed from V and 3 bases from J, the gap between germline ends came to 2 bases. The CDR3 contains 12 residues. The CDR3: CASSVDTDTQYF. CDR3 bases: TGTGCCAGCAGCGTAGATACAGATACGCAGTATTTT.

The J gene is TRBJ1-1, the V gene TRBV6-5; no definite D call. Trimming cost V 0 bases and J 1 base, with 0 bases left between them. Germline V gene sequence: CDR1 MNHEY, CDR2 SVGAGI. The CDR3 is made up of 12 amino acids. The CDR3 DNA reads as TGTGCCAGCAGTTACTCGAACACTGAAGCTTTCTTT. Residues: CASSYSNTEAFF.

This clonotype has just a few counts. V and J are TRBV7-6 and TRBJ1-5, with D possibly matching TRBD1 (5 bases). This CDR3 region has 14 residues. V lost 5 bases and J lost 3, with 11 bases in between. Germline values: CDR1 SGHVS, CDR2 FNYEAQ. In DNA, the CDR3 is TGTGCCAGCAGCCCGGGGACTGACAATCAGCCCCAGCATTTT. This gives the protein CASSPGTDNQPQHF.

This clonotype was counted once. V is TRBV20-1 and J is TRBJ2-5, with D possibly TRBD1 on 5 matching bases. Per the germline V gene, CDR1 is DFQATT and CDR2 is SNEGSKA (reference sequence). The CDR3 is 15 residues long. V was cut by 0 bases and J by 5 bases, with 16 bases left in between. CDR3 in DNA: TGCAGTGCTAGAGAAGTAGTAGGGGCTGCCGAGACCCAGTACTTC. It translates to CSAREVVGAAETQYF.

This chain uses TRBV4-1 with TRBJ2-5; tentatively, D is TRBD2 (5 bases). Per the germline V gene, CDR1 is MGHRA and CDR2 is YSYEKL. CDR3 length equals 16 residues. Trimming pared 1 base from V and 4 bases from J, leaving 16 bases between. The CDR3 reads CASSQVSEGFGETQYF. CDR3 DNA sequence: TGCGCCAGCAGCCAAGTCTCAGAGGGTTTTGGAGAGACCCAGTACTTC.

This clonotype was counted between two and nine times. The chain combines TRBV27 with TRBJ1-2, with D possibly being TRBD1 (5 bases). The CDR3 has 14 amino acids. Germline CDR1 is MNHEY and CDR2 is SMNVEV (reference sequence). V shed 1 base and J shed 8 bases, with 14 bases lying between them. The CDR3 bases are TGTGCCAGCAGTTTATTTGGAGGGGATGGAGGCTACACCTTC. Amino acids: CASSLFGGDGGYTF.

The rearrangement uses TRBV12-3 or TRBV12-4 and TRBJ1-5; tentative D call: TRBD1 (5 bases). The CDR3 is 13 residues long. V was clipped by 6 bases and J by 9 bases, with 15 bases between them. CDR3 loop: CASSLGGSGPQHF. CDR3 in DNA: TGTGCCAGCAGCCTGGGGGGGTCGGGGCCCCAGCATTTT.

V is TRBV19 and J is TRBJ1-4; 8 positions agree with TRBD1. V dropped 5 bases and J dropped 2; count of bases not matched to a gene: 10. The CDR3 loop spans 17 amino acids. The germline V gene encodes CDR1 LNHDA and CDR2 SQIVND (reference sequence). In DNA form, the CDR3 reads TGTGCCAGTAGTCCCCTCCAGGGGGCTTTTACTAATGAAAAACTGTTTTTT. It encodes CASSPLQGAFTNEKLFF.

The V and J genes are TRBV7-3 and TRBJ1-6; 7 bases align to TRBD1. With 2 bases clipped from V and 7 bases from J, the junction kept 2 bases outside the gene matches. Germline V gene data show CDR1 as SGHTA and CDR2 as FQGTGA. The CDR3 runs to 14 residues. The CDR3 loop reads CASSLGTENSPLHF. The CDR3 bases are TGTGCCAGCAGCTTAGGGACAGAAAATTCACCCCTCCACTTT.

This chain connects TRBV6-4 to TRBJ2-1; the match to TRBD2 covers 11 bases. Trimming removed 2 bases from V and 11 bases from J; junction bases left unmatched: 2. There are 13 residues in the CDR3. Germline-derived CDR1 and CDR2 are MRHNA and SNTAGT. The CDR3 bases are TGTGCCAGCAGTGACCTAGCGGGGGGTAAGCAGTTCTTC. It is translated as CASSDLAGGKQFF.